This TCR beta chain was identified during a study of tumor-infiltrating lymphocytes in primary liver carcinoma (dated by TCRdb to the late 2010s). Describing the broader study: Of the five patients (three men and two women, aged 30 to 69 years), four had hepatocellular carcinoma and one had combined HCC and intrahepatic cholangiocarcinoma. Each sample produced about 3.5 to 7.13 million productive TCRbeta reads, and read depth showed no significant difference between tissue types. Across five regions of each liver tumor, along with adjacent normal tissue and blood, the study brought together TCRbeta repertoire sequencing, expression microarrays and whole-exome sequencing. The tumors of the five patients were staged as T1-T3 N0M0, with maximum diameters ranging from roughly 4.2 to 10 cm. Reproducibility between technical replicate repertoires was high, with correlation coefficients above 0.95 and mean shared-clone rates approximately 0.9. A total of 35 specimens from 5 patients went through TCRbeta repertoire sequencing, namely 25 tumor regions, 5 adjacent noncancerous liver tissues and 5 peripheral blood samples.

Without any cell sorting, total RNA and DNA were co-extracted from 20-30 mg of bulk tissue using the AllPrep DNA/RNA mini kit. Surgical resection was performed in China between 2015 and early 2016 on about 5 patients with histopathologically diagnosed primary liver carcinoma. Patients had chronic HBV infection and were treatment-naive at sampling. Pieces of fresh tumor and adjacent tissue were cut in half, with one half kept in RNAlater at -80 degrees C and the other half sent for histology. This clonotype was seen just once. Its specific antigen is unknown. A junction boundary mismatches the germline segment, possibly from a read error. CDR1 and CDR2, per the germline V gene, are ENHRY and SYGVKD. The CDR3 numbers 13 residues from cysteine through phenylalanine. The sequence is cut down to CDR3 DNA, 39 bases in frame from base 1. Beyond this particular receptor, the publication reports: Pairs of tumor regions showed greater repertoire overlap (mean about 36%) than tumor-adjacent pairs (roughly 17%) or tumor-blood pairs (around 15%), which is consistent with antigen-driven expansion. The study included only five patients, and the authors note findings should be validated in a larger study. Comparison of CD4+ and CD8+ T cell repertoires was precluded by the use of bulk unsorted samples. Compared with blood, tumors had a significantly larger share of the repertoire taken up by the top 250 clones (p = 0.039). Because only the TCR beta chain was sequenced and unpaired alpha chains were not captured, true repertoire diversity is likely underestimated.

TCRbeta-specific cDNA was reverse-transcribed from approximately 500 ng total RNA using a constant-region primer and ProtoScript II reverse transcriptase. Three nested multiplex PCR rounds, following a slightly modified ARM-PCR procedure, were used to build the TCRbeta libraries. Each of the first two PCR rounds ran for approximately 11 cycles and used multiplex TRBV1-TRBV30 forward primers together with a Cbeta reverse primer. Sample barcodes and Illumina adapters were added in a final 25-cycle PCR with Deep VentR polymerase. Amplicons of 200-500 bp were gel-purified with a QIAquick gel extraction kit before sequencing. The TCRbeta amplicons were sequenced with 250-bp paired-end reads on an Illumina HiSeq 2500. In the original analysis: Reads were quality-trimmed with Trimmomatic v0.33, and paired reads were merged with FLASH v1.2.11 to recover full CDR3 sequences. V, D and J germline segments were assigned to the rearranged TCRbeta sequences using MiGEC v1.2.1b. Clonotype statistics and Shannon-Wiener diversity indices were computed with VDJtools v1.0.0. To reduce sampling bias, subsequent analyses other than the diversity analysis used only the 250 most abundant clonotypes in each sample. Through fastp at Q25 and MiXCR, TCRdb rebuilt clones from the public reads, retaining in-frame beta chains. Merged by CDR3 protein, the rows form single entries marked with the most common genes and DNA. It is TCRdb's table, rather than the study itself, that gives the V and J calls and clone size. The sample has just under 95,000 distinct CDR3 sequences on record, approximately 72% of them singletons. Roughly 30% of the sample is taken by the ten largest.

The sample taken for sequencing was tumor-adjacent normal liver tissue. The receptor's source is a man aged 40-49 years with primary liver carcinoma and hepatitis B virus infection. Recombination connected TRBV10-3 to TRBJ2-5; the D segment could be TRBD1, given 5 matching bases. The nucleotide sequence reads TGTGCCATCAGTGCCGGCGGACAAGAGACCCGGTACTTC. It translates as CAISAGGQETRYF.